The 28 T cell receptor beta chains given below trace back to one sample, sequenced in a study of molecular identifiers for immune sequencing clone quantification. A single record per CDR3 protein comes from TCRdb applying MiXCR to the PCR reads. There are about 510,000 distinct CDR3 sequences in the sample; about a fifth occur only once, and about 0.84% lies in the top ten. The sequenced sample consisted of naive CD8+ T cells from blood, with Jurkat cell RNA spiked in. Subset of the sample: FACS-sorted CD8+CD4-CCR7+CD45RA+ naive T cells. These receptors originate from a human donor in good health. Some libraries in this study had Jurkat cell RNA spiked in.

The chain recombines TRBV4-3 with TRBJ1-4, with 8 bases aligning to TRBD1. CDR1 is LGHNA, CDR2 YSLEER, per germline. This CDR3 region has 16 residues. The junction had 5 bases not matched to a gene; V was cut back by 2 bases and J by 3 bases. The CDR3 here is CASSQFRQGSNEKLFF. CDR3 sequence (DNA): TGCGCCAGCAGCCAATTCAGACAGGGGTCTAATGAAAAACTGTTTTTT.

This clonotype was seen only once. The V gene is TRBV3-1, the J gene TRBJ2-2; possible D gene TRBD2, 7 bases. V was clipped by 4 bases and J by 0 bases, with 15 bases between them. Germline CDR1 LGHDT, CDR2 YNNKEL (reference sequence). The CDR3 is 17 amino acids. The CDR3 DNA is TGTGCCAGCAGCCCCATCACAGGGAGGGCGAACACCGGGGAGCTGTTTTTT. The encoded protein is CASSPITGRANTGELFF.

At least ten counts were recorded for this clonotype. The chain combines TRBV4-3 with TRBJ2-2; 14 bases fit TRBD2. The CDR3 is 17 residues long. Germline CDR1 LGHNA, CDR2 YSLEER. Trimming took 3 bases from V and 5 from J; bases not matched to a gene: 5. CDR3 region: CASSQGTSGRRTGELFF. The DNA for the CDR3 is TGCGCCAGCAGCCAGGGGACTAGCGGGAGAAGAACCGGGGAGCTGTTTTTT.

The sample holds many counts of this clonotype. The rearrangement links TRBV20-1 to TRBJ1-1, with D possibly being TRBD1 (5 bases). The CDR3 spans 14 residues. Germline CDR1 is DFQATT and CDR2 is SNEGSKA (reference sequence). Trimming pared 0 bases from V and 0 bases from J, leaving 8 bases between. CDR3 region: CSARDVDMNTEAFF. CDR3 sequence (DNA): TGCAGTGCTAGAGATGTGGACATGAACACTGAAGCTTTCTTT.

This clonotype was observed many times. The rearrangement links TRBV7-2 to TRBJ2-3; D perhaps matches TRBD1 (5 bases). The CDR3 covers 13 residues. The V and J ends lost 2 bases and 13 bases respectively, with 16 bases between them. CDR1 and CDR2 (germline): SGHTA, FQGNSA. DNA of the CDR3: TGTGCCAGCAGCTTACCCCCCGACAGCAGGGAGTATTTT. Its protein is CASSLPPDSREYF.

Comments on this clonotype: Being one base from a much bigger clone, this may be a read error. The CDR3 here is CASSLVSRDIQYF. The CDR3 DNA follows: TGTGCCAGCAGTTTGGTTAGCCGGGACATTCAGTACTTC. The V call is TRBV12-3 or TRBV12-4, the J call TRBJ2-4; unclear D gene. There are 13 residues in the CDR3. V was pared by 3 bases and J by 8 bases, with 11 bases between.

This clonotype came up many times. This chain joins TRBV20-1 and TRBJ2-3; 7 bases agree with TRBD2. CDR1 DFQATT and CDR2 SNEGSKA come from the germline V gene (reference sequence). The CDR3 runs 15 residues. V was pared by 2 bases and J by 2 bases, with 7 bases of the junction left unmatched. The CDR3 here is CSARSPSGVTDTQYF. The CDR3 DNA follows: TGCAGTGCTAGATCCCCGAGCGGGGTCACAGATACGCAGTATTTT.

Many counts were recorded for this clonotype. V and J are TRBV28 and TRBJ2-3, with 10 positions matching TRBD1. The CDR3 sequence is 15 residues long. From germline, CDR1 is MDHEN and CDR2 SYDVKM. Trimming took 2 bases from V and 4 from J; bases not matched to a gene: 3. In DNA form, the CDR3 reads TGTGCCAGCAGTTTAATCGGACAGGGGGCAGATACGCAGTATTTT. Translated, it gives CASSLIGQGADTQYF. Drawing the rest from reference TRBV28 and TRBJ2-3, the complete variable domain is DVKVTQSSRYLVKRTGEKVFLECVQDMDHENMFWYRQDPGLGLRLIYFSYDVKMKEKGDIPEGYSVSREKKERFSLILESASTNQTSMYLCASSLIGQGADTQYFGPGTRLTVL.

This clonotype was counted many times. The rearrangement joins TRBV28 to TRBJ2-5, with no clear D. The CDR3 loop spans 14 amino acids. Germline loops: CDR1 MDHEN, CDR2 SYDVKM. The V and J ends lost 6 bases and 0 bases respectively, with 11 bases between them. The CDR3 nucleotides are TGTGCCAGCAGCCTCACTCGATACCAAGAGACCCAGTACTTC. Its translation: CASSLTRYQETQYF. Drawing the rest from reference TRBV28 and TRBJ2-5, the complete variable domain is DVKVTQSSRYLVKRTGEKVFLECVQDMDHENMFWYRQDPGLGLRLIYFSYDVKMKEKGDIPEGYSVSREKKERFSLILESASTNQTSMYLCASSLTRYQETQYFGPGTRLLVL.

The sample holds one count of this clonotype. With a much larger clone just one base away, this may be a read error. This sequence joins TRBV7-9 and TRBJ2-3; D uncertain. V was shortened by 5 bases and J by 0 bases, with 12 bases between the two germline ends. Germline CDR1 SEHNR, CDR2 FQNEAQ (reference sequence). The CDR3 sequence is 15 residues long. The CDR3 DNA sequence: TGTGCCAGCAGCCCCCCCCTTCCTAGCACAGATACGCAGTATTTT. Protein product: CASSPPLPSTDTQYF.

CDR3 sequence: CASSYSVGGSYEQYF. The CDR3 DNA sequence: TGTGCCAGCAGTTACTCGGTGGGAGGGTCCTACGAGCAGTACTTC. The chain couples TRBV6-2 or TRBV6-3 to TRBJ2-7, with 7 nucleotides matching TRBD2. CDR3 length: 15 amino acids. Germline-derived CDR1 and CDR2 are MNHEY and SVGEGT. V shed 0 bases, J shed 1 base, and the junction held 3 bases outside the gene matches.

Concerning this clonotype itself: With a much larger clone just one base away, this may be a read error. This sequence joins TRBV7-9 and TRBJ2-7, with TRBD2 matching over 7 bases. With V trimmed by 1 base and J by 6 bases, 9 bases remained unmatched. Germline V gene data show CDR1 as SEHNR and CDR2 as FQNEAQ (reference sequence). This CDR3 is built from 15 residues. The CDR3 nucleotides are TGTGCCAGCAGCTTAGTGAATGTGCCGGGGGGCGAGCAGTACTTC. Encoded protein: CASSLVNVPGGEQYF.

The chain employs TRBV15 and TRBJ2-5; D not resolved. Germline V lookup: CDR1 LNHNV, CDR2 YYDKDF (reference sequence). Trimming stripped 3 bases from V and 5 bases from J, with 13 bases between. This CDR3 spans 14 amino acids. The chain's CDR3 is CATSSNPLEETQYF. The CDR3 coding sequence is TGTGCCACCAGCAGTAACCCCCTGGAGGAGACCCAGTACTTC.

This clonotype occurred a few times. The genes are TRBV10-2 and TRBJ2-2; D is ambiguous. Per germline, CDR1 WSHSY and CDR2 SAAADI. The CDR3 is made up of 16 amino acids. The ends were cut back, 0 bases at V and 4 bases at J, with 12 bases in the middle. The CDR3: CASSESSVMSTGELFF. The CDR3 bases are TGCGCCAGCAGTGAGTCATCAGTGATGAGCACCGGGGAGCTGTTTTTT.

This clonotype was detected many times. The CDR3 nucleotides read TGTGCCAGCAGCGTGGGACAGCTAACAAACACCGGGGAGCTGTTTTTT. It is translated as CASSVGQLTNTGELFF. The rearrangement joins TRBV7-9 to TRBJ2-2, with 7 bases matching TRBD1. Germline values: CDR1 SEHNR, CDR2 FQNEAQ (reference sequence). J lost 2 bases, V lost 5 bases, and 8 bases had no gene match. The CDR3 covers 16 residues.

The V gene is TRBV27, the J gene TRBJ1-1; 7 nucleotides line up with TRBD1. Germline values: CDR1 MNHEY, CDR2 SMNVEV (reference sequence). The CDR3 sequence is 16 residues long. J gave up 1 base and V 7 bases, and 12 bases lay outside the gene matches. The CDR3 DNA reads TGTGCCAGCAATCTACCCTACAGGGGTCCGAACACTGAAGCTTTCTTT. Translation: CASNLPYRGPNTEAFF.

The CDR3 reads CASSPSTGSGNQPQHF. The CDR3 DNA sequence: TGTGCCAGCAGTCCTAGTACGGGGTCGGGCAATCAGCCCCAGCATTTT. This sequence joins TRBV12-3 or TRBV12-4 and TRBJ1-5; D not certain. The CDR3 runs 16 residues. V was clipped by 5 bases and J by 2 bases, with 16 bases between them.

This clonotype has a handful of counts. The chain uses TRBV6-2 or TRBV6-3 and TRBJ2-3; possibly TRBD1 for D (7 bases). Germline V gene data show CDR1 as MNHEY and CDR2 as SVGEGT. The length of the CDR3 is 14 residues. V was trimmed by 4 bases and J by 3 bases, leaving 11 bases between them. DNA of the CDR3: TGTGCCAGCAGTTCGGCGGGACAGACAGATACGCAGTATTTT. This codes for CASSSAGQTDTQYF.

To note about this clonotype: Without the conserved terminal phenylalanine or tryptophan, this CDR3 likely stems from a read error. The chain couples TRBV4-3 to TRBJ1-1; 7 bases fit TRBD1. Germline V gene sequence: CDR1 LGHNA, CDR2 YSLEER. CDR3 length: 15 residues. The DNA for the CDR3 is TGCGCCAGCAGCCAAGGAACAGGGGCTGTCACTGAGGCTTTCTCT. It translates to CASSQGTGAVTEAFS.

This clonotype was seen a handful of times. This rearrangement joins TRBV12-3 or TRBV12-4 to TRBJ2-7, with D perhaps matching TRBD2 (7 bases). The CDR3 covers 12 residues. V lost 8 bases and J 3 bases, leaving 11 bases between the germline ends. CDR3 sequence (DNA): TGTGCCAGCGGGGGAGGGGGCTACGAGCAGTACTTC. Translating gives CASGGGGYEQYF.

Of note for this clonotype: Since no conserved phenylalanine or tryptophan closes the CDR3, a read error is the likely cause. In DNA form, the CDR3 reads TGTGCCAGCAGGCCCCTTTTCGGGGGGCCGGTATACAATGAGCAGTTCTCC. Translating it yields CASRPLFGGPVYNEQFS. V and J are TRBV12-3 or TRBV12-4 and TRBJ2-1, with D maybe TRBD2 (7 bases). The V end was cut by 6 bases, the J end by 4 bases, with 22 bases between. CDR3 length: 17 amino acids.

The genes are TRBV2 and TRBJ2-6; TRBD2 agrees at 14 bases. V lost 7 bases, J lost 4 bases, and 3 bases stayed unmatched. There are 16 residues in the CDR3. Per the germline V gene, CDR1 is SNHLY and CDR2 is FYNNEI. CDR3 sequence reads: CASNGLAGGGANVLTF. The CDR3 DNA is TGTGCCAGCAATGGACTAGCGGGAGGCGGGGCCAACGTCCTGACTTTC.

This clonotype was recorded a few times. This rearrangement joins TRBV28 to TRBJ1-3, with D hard to call. The V end was cut by 6 bases, the J end by 0 bases, with 12 bases between. This CDR3 is built from 15 residues. Germline lookup yields CDR1 MDHEN and CDR2 SYDVKM. CDR3 region: CASRIGRSSGNTIYF. Here the CDR3 DNA reads TGTGCCAGCAGGATAGGAAGGAGCTCTGGAAACACCATATATTTT.

This clonotype was observed many times. The chain joins TRBV12-3 or TRBV12-4 to TRBJ2-7; 9 bases are shared with TRBD2. The CDR3 is 15 amino acids. V lost 3 bases and J lost 2; bases outside the gene matches: 5. This chain's CDR3 is CASSFVLAGTYEQYF. As DNA, the CDR3 is TGTGCCAGCAGTTTTGTCCTAGCGGGGACCTACGAGCAGTACTTC.

The J gene is TRBJ2-3, the V gene TRBV12-3 or TRBV12-4; 8 bases map to TRBD1. J was trimmed by 0 bases and V by 3 bases; bases with no gene match: 5. The CDR3 is made up of 16 amino acids. The CDR3 loop is CASSFSRTGSTDTQYF. The CDR3 DNA is TGTGCCAGCAGTTTCTCGCGGACAGGGAGCACAGATACGCAGTATTTT.

Of note for this clonotype: Just one base apart from a much larger clone, this may be a read error. This chain connects TRBV12-3 or TRBV12-4 to TRBJ1-1; possibly TRBD1 for D (5 bases). Trimming removed 8 bases from V and 5 bases from J, with 15 bases in between. The CDR3 spans 13 residues. In DNA, the CDR3 is TGTGCCAGCGGGGCAGGGTGGGGGACTGAAGCTTTCTTT. Its protein is CASGAGWGTEAFF.

Note on this clonotype: With a much larger clone just one base away, this may be a read error. The V call is TRBV5-6, the J call TRBJ2-5; weak D call: TRBD1 (5 bases). Trimming pared 4 bases from V and 11 bases from J, leaving 24 bases between. CDR3 length equals 15 residues. CDR1 is SGHDT and CDR2 is YYEEEE in the germline V gene. Here the CDR3 reads CASSTDKLPYNEQYF. For the CDR3, the DNA is TGTGCCAGCAGCACGGACAAGCTCCCCTACAATGAGCAGTACTTC.

This chain uses TRBV6-2 or TRBV6-3 with TRBJ2-1; D call uncertain. The CDR3 spans 13 residues. V was cut by 2 bases and J by 7 bases, with 9 bases left in between. Germline CDR1 and CDR2: MNHEY and SVGEGT. CDR3 region: CASSYLLKNEQFF. The CDR3 nucleotides read TGTGCCAGCAGTTACCTACTGAAGAATGAGCAGTTCTTC.